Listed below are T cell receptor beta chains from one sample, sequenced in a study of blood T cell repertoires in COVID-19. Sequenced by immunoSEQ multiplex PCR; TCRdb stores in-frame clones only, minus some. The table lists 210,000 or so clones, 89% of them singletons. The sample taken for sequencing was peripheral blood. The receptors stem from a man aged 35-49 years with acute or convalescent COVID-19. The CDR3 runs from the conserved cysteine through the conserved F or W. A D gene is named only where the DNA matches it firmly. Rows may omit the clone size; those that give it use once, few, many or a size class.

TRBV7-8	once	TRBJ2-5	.	CASSRGLYQETQYF	TGTGCCAGCAGCAGAGGACTTTACCAAGAGACCCAGTACTTC
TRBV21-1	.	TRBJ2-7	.	CASSNKVRGQPQGLSYEQYF	TGTGCCAGCAGCAACAAGGTCAGGGGGCAGCCCCAGGGTTTGTCCTACGAGCAGTACTTC
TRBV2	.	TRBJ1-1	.	CASSPKRVTEAFF	TGTGCCAGCAGCCCAAAAAGAGTAACTGAAGCTTTCTTT
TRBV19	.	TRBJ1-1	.	CASSQMGRTEAFF	TGTGCCAGTAGCCAGATGGGGCGGACTGAAGCTTTCTTT
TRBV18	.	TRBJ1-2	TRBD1	CASSDRARGGYGYTF	TGTGCCAGCTCTGACAGGGCGCGAGGTGGCTATGGCTACACCTTC
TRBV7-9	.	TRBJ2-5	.	CASSPEGRGETQYF	TGTGCCAGCAGCCCAGAGGGCAGGGGTGAGACCCAGTACTTC
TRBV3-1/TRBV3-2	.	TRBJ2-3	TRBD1	CASSPGQGVTDTQYF	TGTGCCAGCAGCCCCGGACAGGGAGTGACAGATACGCAGTATTTT
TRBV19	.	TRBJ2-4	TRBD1	CASSPAGGRTIQNIQYF	TGTGCCAGTAGCCCCGCAGGGGGCCGAACCATTCAAAACATTCAGTACTTC
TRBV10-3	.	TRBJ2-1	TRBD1	CAISEGNRGSYNEQFF	TGTGCCATCAGTGAGGGCAACAGGGGCTCCTACAATGAGCAGTTCTTC
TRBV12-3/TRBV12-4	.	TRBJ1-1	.	CASSPRLRTEAFF	TGTGCCAGCAGCCCTAGGTTGAGGACTGAAGCTTTCTTT
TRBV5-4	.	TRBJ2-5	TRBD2	CASSAKRGARTQYF	TGTGCCAGCAGCGCGAAGCGGGGGGCTAGGACCCAGTACTTC
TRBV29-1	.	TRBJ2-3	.	CSVEDINDTQYF	TGCAGCGTTGAAGACATCAATGATACGCAGTATTTT
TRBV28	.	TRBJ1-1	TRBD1	CASDSIIRGQGAMNTEAFF	TGTGCCAGCGACTCAATTATCCGGGGACAGGGGGCGATGAACACTGAAGCTTTCTTT
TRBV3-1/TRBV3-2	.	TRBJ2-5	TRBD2	CASSQDQAGGGSSQYF	TGTGCCAGCAGCCAAGATCAAGCGGGGGGCGGGTCGTCCCAGTACTTC
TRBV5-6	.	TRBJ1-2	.	CASSLVGVDGYTF	TGTGCCAGCAGCTTGGTAGGAGTGGATGGCTACACCTTC
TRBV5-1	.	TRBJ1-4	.	CASSSTGINEKLFF	TGCGCCAGCAGCTCAACAGGGATCAATGAAAAACTGTTTTTT
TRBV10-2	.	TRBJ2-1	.	CATGQINEQFF	TGCGCCACCGGACAGATAAATGAGCAGTTCTTC
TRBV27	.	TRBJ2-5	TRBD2	CASSPHTSGGASETQYF	TGTGCCAGCAGCCCCCATACTAGCGGGGGGGCCAGTGAGACCCAGTACTTC
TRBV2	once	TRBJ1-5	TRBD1	CASSPWDRALRKQPQHF	TGTGCCAGCAGTCCCTGGGACAGGGCGTTGAGAAAACAGCCCCAGCATTTT
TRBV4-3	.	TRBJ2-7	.	CASSTRPGPYEQYF	TGCGCCAGCAGCACCAGGCCTGGGCCCTACGAGCAGTACTTC
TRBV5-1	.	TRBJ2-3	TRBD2	CASSDVRGGRRSDTQYF	TGCGCCAGCAGCGACGTGCGGGGGGGCCGCAGGTCAGATACGCAGTATTTT
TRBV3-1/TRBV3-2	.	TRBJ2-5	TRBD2	CASSQDPLAGGLGTQYF	TGTGCCAGCAGCCAAGATCCTCTAGCGGGGGGGCTGGGGACCCAGTACTTC
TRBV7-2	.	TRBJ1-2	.	CASSLGSGNYGYTF	TGTGCCAGCAGCTTAGGTTCAGGGAACTATGGCTACACCTTC
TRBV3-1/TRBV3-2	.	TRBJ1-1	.	CASSQSGNTEAFF	TGTGCCAGCAGCCAATCGGGGAACACTGAAGCTTTCTTT
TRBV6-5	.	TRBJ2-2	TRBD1	CASSYSQGVGELFF	TGTGCCAGCAGTTACTCCCAGGGGGTCGGGGAGCTGTTTTTT
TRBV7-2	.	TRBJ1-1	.	CASSFGGATEAFF	TGTGCCAGCAGCTTTGGAGGGGCCACTGAAGCTTTCTTT
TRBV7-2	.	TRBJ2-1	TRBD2	CASSLAGTSLGEQFF	TGTGCCAGCAGCTTAGCGGGGACTAGCCTCGGGGAGCAGTTCTTC
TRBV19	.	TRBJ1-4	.	CASSTRGLDEKLFF	TGTGCCAGTAGTACCAGGGGATTAGATGAAAAACTGTTTTTT
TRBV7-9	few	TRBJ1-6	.	CASNDVAVDSPLHF	TGTGCCAGCAACGATGTAGCCGTAGATTCACCCCTCCACTTT
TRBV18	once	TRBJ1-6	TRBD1	CASSPTGSRNSPLHF	TGTGCCAGCTCACCGACAGGGTCGAGGAATTCACCCCTCCACTTT
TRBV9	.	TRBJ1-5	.	CASSEGGSKGNQPQHF	TGTGCCAGCAGCGAGGGAGGCTCTAAAGGCAATCAGCCCCAGCATTTT
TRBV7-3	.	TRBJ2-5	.	CASSLFGGETQYF	TGTGCCAGCAGCCTATTTGGGGGCGAGACCCAGTACTTC
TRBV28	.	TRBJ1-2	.	CASSLSQTGWEGYTF	TGTGCCAGCAGTTTGAGCCAAACAGGGTGGGAAGGCTACACCTTC
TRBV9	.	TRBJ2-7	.	CASSVATRGYEQYF	TGTGCCAGCAGCGTAGCTACCCGGGGATACGAGCAGTACTTC
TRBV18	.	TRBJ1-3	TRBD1	CASSPPGQGPGNTIYF	TGTGCCAGCTCACCTCCGGGACAGGGCCCTGGAAACACCATATATTTT
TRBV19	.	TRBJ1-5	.	CASSQPRTVPQPQHF	TGTGCCAGTAGTCAACCCAGGACAGTCCCTCAGCCCCAGCATTTT
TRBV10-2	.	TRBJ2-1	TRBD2	CASSGGSGDVYNEQFF	TGCGCCAGCAGTGGGGGTAGCGGGGACGTTTACAATGAGCAGTTCTTC
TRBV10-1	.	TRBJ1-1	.	CASRAQENTEAFF	TGCGCCAGCAGGGCACAGGAGAACACTGAAGCTTTCTTT
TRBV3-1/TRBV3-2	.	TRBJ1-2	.	CASSQGTAGSQAF	TGTGCCAGCAGCCAAGGAACCGCTGGTAGTCAGGCCTTC
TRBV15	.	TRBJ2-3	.	CATSPPRGDTQYF	TGTGCCACCAGCCCGCCCCGGGGAGATACGCAGTATTTT
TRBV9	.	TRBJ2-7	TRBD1	CASSVGQGATYEQYF	TGTGCCAGCAGCGTAGGGCAGGGGGCTACCTACGAGCAGTACTTC
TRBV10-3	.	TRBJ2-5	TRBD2	CAIRTSGGGETQYF	TGTGCCATAAGGACTAGCGGGGGGGGTGAGACCCAGTACTTC